Below, 28 T cell receptor beta chains from the same sample are listed, as sequenced in a study of blood T cells in healthy people across ages. A second about 6 to 12 cycle PCR used barcoded and J-beta primers. Each CDR3 protein is one row after TCRdb ran MiXCR on the 5' RACE reads. Among roughly 1,800,000 distinct CDR3 sequences listed, roughly 49% were seen once. Sample: blood. Receptors were obtained from a woman aged 40 to 49 in good health.

CDR3 in amino acids: CSAEKIPEQYF. Here the CDR3 DNA reads TGCAGTGCAGAGAAGATACCAGAGCAGTACTTC. This rearrangement joins TRBV20-1 to TRBJ2-4; D gene ambiguous. The CDR3 spans 11 residues. The germline V gene has CDR1 DFQATT and CDR2 SNEGSKA (reference sequence). Deletions cut 6 bases from V and 13 bases from J, with 16 bases between.

The gene calls are TRBV6-5 and TRBJ2-5; 8 nucleotides line up with TRBD1. The CDR3 has 15 amino acids. After removal of 3 bases from V and 11 bases from J, the junction contained 14 bases not matched to a gene. Germline CDR1 MNHEY, CDR2 SVGAGI. The CDR3 coding sequence is TGTGCCAGCAGTTATGACGCAGGGGGCTTTCGGGAGCAGTACTTC. Residues: CASSYDAGGFREQYF.

V usage is TRBV20-1 and J usage is TRBJ1-4, with a tentative D call TRBD1 (5 bases). This CDR3 has 14 residues. The V gene lost 2 bases and the J gene lost 4 bases, with 11 bases spanning the gap. Germline CDR1 DFQATT, CDR2 SNEGSKA (reference sequence). Here the CDR3 DNA reads TGCAGTGCTAGAAAGATAGGGGATAATGAAAAACTGTTTTTT. It codes for CSARKIGDNEKLFF.

This clonotype was found a few times. V gene TRBV5-6 combines with J gene TRBJ1-2, with 9 bases lining up with TRBD1. V was pared by 2 bases and J by 8 bases, with 7 bases of the junction left unmatched. The CDR3 has 14 residues. Germline loops: CDR1 SGHDT, CDR2 YYEEEE. The CDR3 loop reads CASSLPGQGNGYTF. The DNA for the CDR3 is TGTGCCAGCAGCTTACCGGGACAGGGTAACGGCTACACCTTC.

This clonotype was seen at least ten times. The rearrangement links TRBV29-1 to TRBJ2-6; no clear D. The V end lost 4 bases, the J end lost 0 bases, and 4 bases lay between the germline ends. CDR1 and CDR2 from the germline V gene are SQVTM and ANQGSEA. The CDR3 is made up of 13 amino acids. This chain's CDR3 is CSVGSSGANVLTF. CDR3 nucleotides: TGCAGCGTTGGTAGCTCTGGGGCCAACGTCCTGACTTTC.

V and J are TRBV7-2 and TRBJ2-1; no clear D. V was shortened by 5 bases and J by 6 bases, with 17 bases between the two germline ends. The germline gives CDR1 SGHTA, CDR2 FQGNSA. The length of the CDR3 is 15 residues. CDR3 DNA: TGTGCCAGCAGCCTTGACTCGCGACCGGGCAATGAGCAGTTCTTC. Translated: CASSLDSRPGNEQFF.

V and J are TRBV6-5 and TRBJ2-1, with D possibly TRBD2 on 8 matching bases. CDR1 is MNHEY, CDR2 SVGAGI, per germline. V gave up 6 bases and J gave up 9 bases, with 21 bases separating them. This CDR3 comprises 15 residues. This CDR3 reads CASRAGGQFNSEQFF. The CDR3 region has the DNA TGTGCCAGCAGGGCGGGGGGACAGTTTAACTCTGAGCAGTTCTTC.

The chain combines TRBV7-3 with TRBJ2-3, with D maybe TRBD1 (6 bases). The V and J ends lost 5 bases and 2 bases respectively, with 14 bases between them. Looked up from germline, CDR1 is SGHTA and CDR2 is FQGTGA. This CDR3 is built from 15 residues. In DNA form, the CDR3 reads TGTGCCAGCAGCCTGGGGGCGGGCTACACAGATACGCAGTATTTT. It is translated as CASSLGAGYTDTQYF.

The rearrangement links TRBV20-1 to TRBJ1-3; 7 bases are shared with TRBD1. Germline V gene sequence: CDR1 DFQATT, CDR2 SNEGSKA (reference sequence). The CDR3 covers 17 residues. Trimming cost V 1 base and J 0 bases; bases outside gene matches: 9. CDR3 nucleotide sequence: TGCAGTGCTAGAGTTCCGGTCCGGGACAGCTCTGGAAACACCATATATTTT. Translation: CSARVPVRDSSGNTIYF.

This clonotype was counted between two and nine times. The rearrangement uses TRBV6-6 and TRBJ1-1, with D unresolved. Germline-derived CDR1 and CDR2 are MNHNY and SVGAGI (reference sequence). The V end lost 6 bases, the J end lost 1 base, and 9 bases lay between the germline ends. The CDR3 covers 13 residues. The CDR3 DNA reads TGTGCCAGCAGCTATACAGCGAACACTGAAGCTTTCTTT. Protein sequence: CASSYTANTEAFF.

A note on this clonotype: Sequence at one end of the junction differs from germline and may be a read error. The chain joins TRBV7-3 to TRBJ2-1; 11 bases agree with TRBD2. CDR3 length: 15 amino acids. CDR1 is SGHTA, CDR2 FQGTGA, per germline. The CDR3 sequence is CASSSIAGGPSERFF. CDR3 nucleotide sequence: TGTGCCAGCAGCTCCATAGCGGGGGGGCCAAGTGAGCGGTTCTTC.

This clonotype occurred a few times. The chain uses TRBV24-1 and TRBJ2-5; no definite D call. Trimming left V 0 bases short and J 1 base short, with 17 bases between. CDR1 is KGHDR and CDR2 is SFDVKD in the germline V gene. This CDR3 spans 18 amino acids. CDR3 sequence (DNA): TGTGCCACCAGTGATTTGCGAGACTCCCCTCCGGGCCAAGAGACCCAGTACTTC. Translation gives CATSDLRDSPPGQETQYF.

The CDR3 DNA reads as TGCAGTGCTGATCGAAATCCGTTGACAGATACGCAGTATTTT. It is translated as CSADRNPLTDTQYF. The V call is TRBV20-1, the J call TRBJ2-3, with unresolved D. V lost 5 bases and J lost 3, with 15 bases in between. Germline CDR1 and CDR2: DFQATT and SNEGSKA (reference sequence). The CDR3 covers 14 residues.

The genes are TRBV7-2 and TRBJ2-5; tentatively, D is TRBD1 or TRBD2 (5 bases each). This CDR3 contains 16 residues. Deletions cut 5 bases from V and 2 bases from J, with 18 bases between. Germline assignment: CDR1 SGHTA and CDR2 FQGNSA. DNA of the CDR3: TGTGCCAGCAGCAATTACGGGGCCGGGTTACAAGAGACCCAGTACTTC. It codes for CASSNYGAGLQETQYF.

The chain recombines TRBV2 with TRBJ2-7; D not resolved. Trimming pared 4 bases from V and 0 bases from J, leaving 10 bases between. Germline-derived CDR1 and CDR2 are SNHLY and FYNNEI. This CDR3 has 14 amino acids. The CDR3 DNA is TGTGCCAGCAGTGTAGGACGGAGCTCCTACGAGCAGTACTTC. This gives the protein CASSVGRSSYEQYF.

This chain joins TRBV5-6 and TRBJ2-3, with TRBD1 matching 8 bases. V was pared by 1 base and J by 2 bases, with 6 bases of the junction left unmatched. This CDR3 spans 16 amino acids. Per the germline V gene, CDR1 is SGHDT and CDR2 is YYEEEE. The CDR3 loop is CASSLYGTGPTDTQYF. Here the CDR3 DNA reads TGTGCCAGCAGCTTGTATGGGACAGGCCCCACAGATACGCAGTATTTT.

This rearrangement joins TRBV20-1 to TRBJ2-7; 8 bases align to TRBD1. Germline CDR1 DFQATT, CDR2 SNEGSKA (reference sequence). The CDR3 extends over 12 amino acids. Trimming took 5 bases from V and 5 from J; bases not matched to a gene: 5. This chain's CDR3 is CSAWTGTHEQYF. CDR3 nucleotide sequence: TGCAGTGCTTGGACAGGGACCCACGAGCAGTACTTC.

The sample holds many counts of this clonotype. CDR3 nucleotide sequence: TGTGCCACCAGTGACCCCCCCACAGATACGCAGTATTTT. It yields the protein CATSDPPTDTQYF. The rearrangement uses TRBV24-1 and TRBJ2-3, with D uncertain. The germline V and J ends were trimmed by 4 bases and 2 bases, with 6 bases remaining between them. The CDR3 has 13 amino acids. The V gene's germline CDR1 is KGHDR and CDR2 SFDVKD.

This rearrangement joins TRBV4-1 to TRBJ1-5, with a possible D match to TRBD1 (6 bases). V was cut by 6 bases and J by 1 base, with 13 bases left in between. Germline loops: CDR1 MGHRA, CDR2 YSYEKL. The CDR3 totals 15 residues. CDR3 nucleotides: TGCGCCAGCAGTCCAGGGGTATGGAGCAATCAGCCCCAGCATTTT. Its protein is CASSPGVWSNQPQHF.

The chain has TRBV5-1 and TRBJ2-3; D is perhaps TRBD2 (6 bases). Per the germline V gene, CDR1 is SGHRS and CDR2 is YFSETQ. This CDR3 has 13 amino acids. V was pared by 7 bases and J by 6 bases, with 15 bases between. The CDR3 DNA reads as TGCGCCAGCGCCCAGCCGGGGGACGATACGCAGTATTTT. This translates into CASAQPGDDTQYF.

The chain has TRBV5-1 and TRBJ2-7; D uncertain. CDR3 length: 14 residues. V lost 2 bases to trimming and J lost 2 bases, with 11 bases between them. The germline CDR1 and CDR2 sequences are SGHRS and YFSETQ. The CDR3 bases are TGCGCCAGCAGCTTCGGGTCGGGCACCTACGAGCAGTACTTC. It yields the protein CASSFGSGTYEQYF.

This clonotype showed up just a few times. V usage is TRBV10-3 and J usage is TRBJ2-3; TRBD2 matches 12 bases. The CDR3 extends over 16 amino acids. The V gene end was trimmed by 5 bases and the J gene end by 3 bases; junction bases not matched to a gene: 6. The V gene's germline CDR1 is ENHRY and CDR2 SYGVKD. The CDR3: CAISRRLAGDTDTQYF. The CDR3 DNA sequence: TGTGCCATCAGTCGGAGACTAGCGGGGGATACAGATACGCAGTATTTT.

The table lists this clonotype with a count of one. The genes are TRBV24-1 and TRBJ2-5; TRBD1 matches 7 bases. This CDR3 comprises 15 residues. CDR1 KGHDR and CDR2 SFDVKD come from the germline V gene. J gave up 5 bases and V 1 base, and 6 bases lay outside the gene matches. CDR3 nucleotides: TGTGCCACCAGTGATTTTAACAGGGGTGGGGAGACCCAGTACTTC. Residues: CATSDFNRGGETQYF.

The CDR3, as DNA: TGTGCCAGCGAGACCCTAAACAGCGTGCTCCGCTACGAGCAGTACTTC. Translation gives CASETLNSVLRYEQYF. The rearrangement joins TRBV27 to TRBJ2-7; no clear D. Germline assignment: CDR1 MNHEY and CDR2 SMNVEV (reference sequence). This CDR3 has 16 amino acids. Trimming cost V 8 bases and J 3 bases, with 23 bases left between them.

V gene TRBV20-1 combines with J gene TRBJ2-3, with D maybe TRBD2 (5 bases). Between the trimmed V and J ends, which lost 2 bases and 3 bases, there was a span of 9 bases. This CDR3 contains 13 residues. Germline CDR1 and CDR2: DFQATT and SNEGSKA (reference sequence). CDR3 nucleotide sequence: TGCAGTGCTAGACTAGCCCAAACAGATACGCAGTATTTT. Protein: CSARLAQTDTQYF.

This clonotype has just a few counts. The chain links TRBV29-1 to TRBJ1-6; D is uncertain. Per germline, CDR1 SQVTM and CDR2 ANQGSEA. CDR3 length equals 13 residues. V lost 5 bases and J 4 bases, leaving 9 bases between the germline ends. The CDR3 bases are TGCAGCGTTCGGCGGAGTTATAATTCACCCCTCCACTTT. It is translated as CSVRRSYNSPLHF.

V usage is TRBV10-3 and J usage is TRBJ2-7; 10 bases match TRBD2. V gave up 7 bases and J gave up 5 bases; unmatched junction bases: 5. The CDR3 covers 13 residues. Germline-derived CDR1 and CDR2 are ENHRY and SYGVKD. The CDR3 protein is CAIKAGGPNEQYF. In DNA, the CDR3 is TGTGCCATCAAAGCGGGGGGGCCCAACGAGCAGTACTTC.

The CDR3, as DNA: TGTGCCAGCTACGGGAGTAGCTATGGCTACACCTTC. Translated, it gives CASYGSSYGYTF. The chain uses TRBV6-5 and TRBJ1-2; no definite D call. The length of the CDR3 is 12 residues. CDR1 and CDR2 (germline): MNHEY, SVGAGI. V lost 8 bases and J lost 4, with 11 bases in between.